These T cell receptor beta chains were read from a single sample in a study of blood T cell repertoires in COVID-19. The data were produced by immunoSEQ multiplex PCR, yet TCRdb's version contains in-frame clones alone and is incomplete. The sample has some 250,000 clones, 75% to 90% seen once. Material: peripheral blood. These receptors were obtained from a woman in her twenties or thirties who had recovered from COVID-19. CDR3s include the opening cysteine and the closing phenylalanine or tryptophan. Each record gives: V gene, J gene, clone size, CDR3 protein. Part of the rows lack a size; the others show once, few, many or a class for expanded clones.

V: TRBV7-2
J: TRBJ1-2
size: NA
CDR3: CASSLKGAPVYGYTF

V: TRBV5-1
J: TRBJ1-2
size: NA
CDR3: CASSLDTPNYGYTF

V: TRBV7-8
J: TRBJ2-7
size: NA
CDR3: CASSPRLSGGTPYEQYF

V: TRBV9
J: TRBJ2-5
size: NA
CDR3: CASSVAEGETQYF

V: TRBV5-1
J: TRBJ1-1
size: NA
CDR3: CASSRTGNTEAFF

V: TRBV4-3
J: TRBJ2-7
size: NA
CDR3: CASSQDTRGGLYEQYF

V: TRBV10-3
J: TRBJ1-2
size: NA
CDR3: CAISGAGTALSYGYTF

V: TRBV9
J: TRBJ2-3
size: NA
CDR3: CASSVGLAGGSDTQYF

V: TRBV7-9
J: TRBJ1-2
size: NA
CDR3: CASSLRTGGSDGYTF

V: TRBV2
J: TRBJ1-1
size: once
CDR3: CASSTTTRPPNTEAFF

V: TRBV25-1
J: TRBJ1-6
size: once
CDR3: CASSEYKGANSPLHF

V: TRBV5-4
J: TRBJ1-2
size: NA
CDR3: CASSLRQGDYGYTF

V: TRBV7-2
J: TRBJ1-2
size: NA
CDR3: CASSWDRGPYGYTF

V: TRBV5-4
J: TRBJ2-3
size: NA
CDR3: CATKLRGARERADTQYF

V: TRBV11-2
J: TRBJ1-2
size: NA
CDR3: CASSLGVQDYGYTF

V: TRBV10-3
J: TRBJ1-1
size: NA
CDR3: CAIRSSSGDTEAFF

V: TRBV5-6
J: TRBJ2-3
size: NA
CDR3: CASSLMGGGTDTQYF

V: TRBV5-4
J: TRBJ1-2
size: NA
CDR3: CASSSRDRGRYGYTF

V: TRBV27
J: TRBJ1-1
size: NA
CDR3: CASSSPGTGAFF

V: TRBV7-9
J: TRBJ2-3
size: once
CDR3: CASRLNPGQGRDTQYF

V: TRBV14
J: TRBJ2-7
size: medium-sized
CDR3: CASSSHQGSEQYF

V: TRBV6-5
J: TRBJ2-1
size: NA
CDR3: CASRLLAGGIAEQFF

V: TRBV19
J: TRBJ2-7
size: once
CDR3: CASWGSHTGTGIYEQYF

V: TRBV2
J: TRBJ1-5
size: NA
CDR3: CASSEVGQSNQPQHF

V: TRBV9
J: TRBJ2-2
size: NA
CDR3: CASSTPVVVGGAAGELFF

V: TRBV7-2
J: TRBJ1-4
size: NA
CDR3: CASSLGTTGEKLFF

V: TRBV9
J: TRBJ1-1
size: NA
CDR3: CASSVNPRGSMNTEAFF

V: TRBV15
J: TRBJ1-2
size: NA
CDR3: CATSVELTGHNYYGYTF

V: TRBV29-1
J: TRBJ1-4
size: NA
CDR3: CSVSGQINEKLFF

V: TRBV19
J: TRBJ1-2
size: NA
CDR3: CASNTPPGGYTF

V: TRBV28
J: TRBJ1-2
size: NA
CDR3: CASSSPFSQSGWYGYTF

V: TRBV6-6
J: TRBJ1-2
size: NA
CDR3: CASSYVTGLGGYTF

V: TRBV7-8
J: TRBJ2-7
size: NA
CDR3: CASSYSGGASYEQYF

V: TRBV7-9
J: TRBJ1-1
size: NA
CDR3: CASSTEGQNTEAFF

V: TRBV12-5
J: TRBJ2-7
size: NA
CDR3: CASAPLVLDEQYF

V: TRBV2
J: TRBJ2-7
size: few
CDR3: CASSDRRTTSYEQYF

V: TRBV6-5
J: TRBJ1-5
size: NA
CDR3: CASSPRTGGQPQHF

V: TRBV5-1
J: TRBJ2-5
size: NA
CDR3: CASSFPDQETQYF

V: TRBV6-1
J: TRBJ2-5
size: NA
CDR3: CASSERLRLAETQYF

V: TRBV27
J: TRBJ2-1
size: NA
CDR3: CASSFLTAYNEQFF